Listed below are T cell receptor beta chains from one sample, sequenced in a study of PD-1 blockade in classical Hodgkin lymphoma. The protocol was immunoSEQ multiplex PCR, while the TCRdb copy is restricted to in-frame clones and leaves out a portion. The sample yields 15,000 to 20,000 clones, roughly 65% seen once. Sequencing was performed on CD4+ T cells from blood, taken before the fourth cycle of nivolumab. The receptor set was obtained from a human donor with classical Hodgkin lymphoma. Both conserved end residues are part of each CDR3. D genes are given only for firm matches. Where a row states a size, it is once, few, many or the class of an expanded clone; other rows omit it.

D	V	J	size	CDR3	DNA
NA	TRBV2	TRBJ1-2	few	CASSELGGASYGYTF	TGTGCCAGCAGTGAATTGGGGGGCGCATCTTATGGCTACACCTTC
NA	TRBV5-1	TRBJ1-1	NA	CASSLGSPNTEAFF	TGCGCCAGCAGCTTGGGATCTCCGAACACTGAAGCTTTCTTT
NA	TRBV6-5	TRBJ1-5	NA	CASSSPWDGINQPQHF	TGTGCCAGCAGTTCACCGTGGGACGGAATCAATCAGCCCCAGCATTTT
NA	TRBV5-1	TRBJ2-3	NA	CASSTDSLFDTQYF	TGCGCCAGCAGCACGGACTCCTTATTTGATACGCAGTATTTT
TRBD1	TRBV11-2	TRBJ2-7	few	CASSSGTAYEQYF	TGTGCCAGCAGCTCCGGGACAGCCTACGAGCAGTACTTC
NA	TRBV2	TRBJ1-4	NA	CASSEAGLGNEKLFF	TGTGCCAGCAGTGAAGCGGGATTAGGTAATGAAAAACTGTTTTTT
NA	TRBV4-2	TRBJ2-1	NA	CASSQEWDEQFF	TGTGCCAGCAGCCAAGAATGGGATGAGCAGTTCTTC
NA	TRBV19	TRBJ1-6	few	CASSIGGSSYNSPLHF	TGTGCCAGTAGTATTGGTGGAAGCTCCTATAATTCACCCCTCCACTTT
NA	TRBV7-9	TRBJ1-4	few	CASSLKVVEKLFF	TGTGCCAGCAGCTTAAAGGTTGTCGAAAAACTGTTTTTT
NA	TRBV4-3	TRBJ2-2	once	CASSQYREIGELFF	TGCGCCAGCAGCCAATACAGGGAGATCGGGGAGCTGTTTTTT
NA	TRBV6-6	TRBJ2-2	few	CASSRFMVTGELFF	TGTGCCAGCAGTCGCTTTATGGTTACCGGGGAGCTGTTTTTT
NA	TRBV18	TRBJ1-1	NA	CASSHNRAEAFF	TGTGCCAGCTCACACAACAGGGCTGAAGCTTTCTTT
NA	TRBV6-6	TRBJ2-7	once	CASSPQGLRNEQYF	TGTGCCAGCAGTCCGCAGGGGCTTCGGAACGAGCAGTACTTC
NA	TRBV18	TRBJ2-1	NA	CASSPGPGTIPHNEQFF	TGTGCCAGCTCACCAGGCCCAGGGACAATCCCCCACAATGAGCAGTTCTTC
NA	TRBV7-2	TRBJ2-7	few	CASSLRPGRLDYSSYEQYF	TGTGCCAGCAGCTTAAGGCCAGGACGCCTTGACTATAGCTCCTACGAGCAGTACTTC
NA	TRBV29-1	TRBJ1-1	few	CSVEENTEAFF	TGCAGCGTTGAGGAGAACACTGAAGCTTTCTTT
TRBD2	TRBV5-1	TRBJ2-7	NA	CASSYPLAGARYEQYF	TGCGCCAGCAGCTATCCCCTAGCGGGAGCTCGCTACGAGCAGTACTTC
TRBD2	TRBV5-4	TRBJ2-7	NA	CASSHLAGVGSYEQYF	TGTGCCAGCAGCCATTTGGCGGGAGTAGGGTCCTACGAGCAGTACTTC
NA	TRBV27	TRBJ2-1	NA	CASSRAGSYNEQFF	TGTGCCAGCAGTAGGGCTGGTAGTTACAATGAGCAGTTCTTC
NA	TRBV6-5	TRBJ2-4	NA	CASSPRGQQNIQYF	TGTGCCAGCAGTCCCCGCGGGCAACAAAACATTCAGTACTTC
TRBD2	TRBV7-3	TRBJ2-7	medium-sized	CASSPGLAGGEQYF	TGTGCCAGCAGCCCAGGACTAGCGGGCGGGGAGCAGTACTTC
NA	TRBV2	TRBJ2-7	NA	CASTYSGTFAAYEQYF	TGTGCCAGCACCTACTCCGGGACCTTCGCGGCCTACGAGCAGTACTTC
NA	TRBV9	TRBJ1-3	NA	CASSRMVIGNTIYF	TGTGCCAGCAGCCGGATGGTGATTGGAAACACCATATATTTT
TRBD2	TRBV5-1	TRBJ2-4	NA	CASSLVGSGRQNIQYF	TGCGCCAGCAGCTTGGTGGGTAGCGGGAGGCAAAACATTCAGTACTTC
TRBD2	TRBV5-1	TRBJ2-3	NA	CASSFSREADTQYF	TGCGCCAGCAGCTTCTCACGGGAGGCAGATACGCAGTATTTT